The following is a T cell receptor (beta chain) sequence with its context. Version v3.0 of the immunoSEQ assay was performed at survey level. Sequenced by immunoSEQ multiplex PCR; TCRdb stores in-frame clones only, minus some. This table holds roughly 34,000 clones, 94% found once. The sample is drawn from a study of long-term antiretroviral therapy in people with HIV. The sample in question was unsorted PBMCs, obtained about 5.1 years after starting antiretroviral therapy. The sequence was obtained from a woman aged 50 to 60 with HIV.

This chain's CDR3 is CASKDLNTGELFF. CDR3 DNA: TGTGCCAGCAAAGATCTAAACACCGGGGAGCTGTTTTTT. The genes are TRBV2 and TRBJ2-2; D uncertain. Germline CDR1 SNHLY, CDR2 FYNNEI. Trimming shortened V by 7 bases and J by 2 bases, and 8 bases separated the two germline ends. The CDR3 runs 13 residues.